These T cell receptor beta chains were read from a single sample in a study of technical replicates of blood from several donors. TCRdb keeps only in-frame clones here, not all; method: immunoSEQ multiplex PCR. The data hold 60,000 to 65,000 clones, with around 87% observed a single time. The sample comprised PBMCs. The receptors stem from a human donor in good health. Some clones in this sample may be carry-over from other donors' samples. Both conserved end residues are part of each CDR3. The D gene is left open where the match is weak. Clone size is shown for a subset of rows, as once, few, many or a class of expanded clone.

clone_size: NA; d_call: NA; v_call: TRBV2; j_call: TRBJ2-7; cdr3_nt: TGTGCCAGCAGTAGGACAGATTACGAGCAGTACTTC; cdr3_aa: CASSRTDYEQYF
clone_size: once; d_call: TRBD1; v_call: TRBV5-4; j_call: TRBJ2-5; cdr3_nt: TGTGCCAGCAGCTTCGACAGGGCTGGTGAGACCCAGTACTTC; cdr3_aa: CASSFDRAGETQYF
clone_size: once; d_call: TRBD1; v_call: TRBV19; j_call: TRBJ2-7; cdr3_nt: TGTGCCAGTAGTATTAGGGGGCTAGGGCGCGAGCAGTACTTC; cdr3_aa: CASSIRGLGREQYF
clone_size: NA; d_call: TRBD1; v_call: TRBV5-6; j_call: TRBJ1-1; cdr3_nt: TGTGCCAGCAGCCTTCATGGCGGGACAGAGAGCGCTGAAGCTTTCTTT; cdr3_aa: CASSLHGGTESAEAFF
clone_size: NA; d_call: TRBD2; v_call: TRBV4-3; j_call: TRBJ2-7; cdr3_nt: TGCGCCAGCAGCCGACAAACTGAGGGGCCTGGACTAGCGAGTCGGTACTACGAGCAGTACTTC; cdr3_aa: CASSRQTEGPGLASRYYEQYF
clone_size: NA; d_call: TRBD2; v_call: TRBV5-1; j_call: TRBJ2-1; cdr3_nt: TGCGCCAGCAGCTTGACCGCGGGGGGGTCGGGTGAGCAGTTCTTC; cdr3_aa: CASSLTAGGSGEQFF
clone_size: NA; d_call: NA; v_call: TRBV6-4; j_call: TRBJ2-3; cdr3_nt: TGTGCCAGCAGCTACGACTCCTCGGGTGATACGCAGTATTTT; cdr3_aa: CASSYDSSGDTQYF
clone_size: NA; d_call: NA; v_call: TRBV4-2; j_call: TRBJ1-2; cdr3_nt: TGTGCCAGCAGCCGCCAGACAGCAAACTATGGCTACACCTTC; cdr3_aa: CASSRQTANYGYTF
clone_size: NA; d_call: NA; v_call: TRBV4-3; j_call: TRBJ2-1; cdr3_nt: TGCGCCAGCAGCCAAGGGGAGGTAAACAATGAGCAGTTCTTC; cdr3_aa: CASSQGEVNNEQFF
clone_size: NA; d_call: TRBD2; v_call: TRBV7-2; j_call: TRBJ2-3; cdr3_nt: TGTGCCAGCAGCTTAGGATATCTAGCGGCAGATACGCAGTATTTT; cdr3_aa: CASSLGYLAADTQYF
clone_size: once; d_call: TRBD1; v_call: TRBV11-1; j_call: TRBJ1-1; cdr3_nt: TGTGCCAGCAGTCCCCAGGGGGGAACTGAAGCTTTCTTT; cdr3_aa: CASSPQGGTEAFF
clone_size: NA; d_call: NA; v_call: TRBV6-6; j_call: TRBJ2-7; cdr3_nt: TGTGCCAGCGGGCAGGGCCTTGGGGAGCAGTACTTC; cdr3_aa: CASGQGLGEQYF
clone_size: few; d_call: NA; v_call: TRBV7-2; j_call: TRBJ1-6; cdr3_nt: TGTGCCAGCAGCCCCCAGGTGTTCCCGAATTCACCCCTCCACTTT; cdr3_aa: CASSPQVFPNSPLHF
clone_size: NA; d_call: TRBD1; v_call: TRBV7-9; j_call: TRBJ2-7; cdr3_nt: TGTGCCAGCAGCTTAGCAACGGGACAGGGGATCGAGCAGTACTTC; cdr3_aa: CASSLATGQGIEQYF
clone_size: NA; d_call: NA; v_call: TRBV5-1; j_call: TRBJ1-4; cdr3_nt: TGCGCCAGCAGTCAGGAACCAACTAATGAAAAACTGTTTTTT; cdr3_aa: CASSQEPTNEKLFF
clone_size: NA; d_call: TRBD2; v_call: TRBV4-2; j_call: TRBJ2-5; cdr3_nt: TGTGCCAGCAGCCAAGGAAATGTAGCGGGGGAAGAGACCCAGTACTTC; cdr3_aa: CASSQGNVAGEETQYF
clone_size: NA; d_call: TRBD1; v_call: TRBV15; j_call: TRBJ2-6; cdr3_nt: TGTGCCACCAGCGGAGACAGGGGATCAGGGGCCAACGTCCTGACTTTC; cdr3_aa: CATSGDRGSGANVLTF
clone_size: few; d_call: NA; v_call: TRBV29-1; j_call: TRBJ1-2; cdr3_nt: TGCAGCGTTGAAGATAGCGGGGTACGCTACACCTTC; cdr3_aa: CSVEDSGVRYTF
clone_size: NA; d_call: TRBD1; v_call: TRBV7-9; j_call: TRBJ1-6; cdr3_nt: TGTGCCAGCAGCTTACTGGGACAGGGGAATTCACCCCTCCACTTT; cdr3_aa: CASSLLGQGNSPLHF
clone_size: few; d_call: NA; v_call: TRBV19; j_call: TRBJ1-1; cdr3_nt: TGTGCCAGTAGGGAGGGAGACCTGAACACTGAAGCTTTCTTT; cdr3_aa: CASREGDLNTEAFF
clone_size: NA; d_call: TRBD2; v_call: TRBV7-9; j_call: TRBJ2-2; cdr3_nt: TGTGCCAGCCCCCACGTTCCAGCGGGAGATACCGGGGAGCTGTTTTTT; cdr3_aa: CASPHVPAGDTGELFF
clone_size: NA; d_call: NA; v_call: TRBV7-7; j_call: TRBJ2-7; cdr3_nt: TGTGCCAGCAGCTTAGCGCGGCTGGGCGAGCAGTACTTC; cdr3_aa: CASSLARLGEQYF
clone_size: NA; d_call: TRBD2; v_call: TRBV5-1; j_call: TRBJ2-7; cdr3_nt: TGCGCCAGCAGCTTGGCGGTGGGAGGGCCCCTCGAGCAGTACTTC; cdr3_aa: CASSLAVGGPLEQYF
clone_size: NA; d_call: NA; v_call: TRBV4-3; j_call: TRBJ2-1; cdr3_nt: TGCGCCAGCAGCCAAGAATCCCGGGGGAAGCAGTTCTTC; cdr3_aa: CASSQESRGKQFF
clone_size: NA; d_call: TRBD2; v_call: TRBV5-5; j_call: TRBJ2-7; cdr3_nt: TGTGCCAGCAGCTTGGGCCCTAGCGGGGCTTCCTACGAGCAGTACTTC; cdr3_aa: CASSLGPSGASYEQYF
clone_size: NA; d_call: NA; v_call: TRBV20-1; j_call: TRBJ2-3; cdr3_nt: TGCAGTGCTGGACAGTTAGATACGCAGTATTTT; cdr3_aa: CSAGQLDTQYF
clone_size: NA; d_call: TRBD2; v_call: TRBV7-2; j_call: TRBJ2-7; cdr3_nt: TGTGCCAGCAGCTTAGTAGACGGGGAGGGCGAGCAGTACTTC; cdr3_aa: CASSLVDGEGEQYF
clone_size: NA; d_call: TRBD2; v_call: TRBV5-1; j_call: TRBJ2-3; cdr3_nt: TGCGCCAGCAGCTTTGGCGGGGGGGCTGCAGATACGCAGTATTTT; cdr3_aa: CASSFGGGAADTQYF
clone_size: NA; d_call: NA; v_call: TRBV4-3; j_call: TRBJ2-5; cdr3_nt: TGCGCCAGCAGCCGGCCGGGGCAAGAGACCCAGTACTTC; cdr3_aa: CASSRPGQETQYF
clone_size: NA; d_call: NA; v_call: TRBV7-9; j_call: TRBJ2-7; cdr3_nt: TGTGCCAGCAGCTTAGGGGGAGCCGAGCAGTACTTC; cdr3_aa: CASSLGGAEQYF
clone_size: NA; d_call: NA; v_call: TRBV9; j_call: TRBJ2-3; cdr3_nt: TGTGCCAGCAGCGTACGCGGAGCCCCGTTTGATACGCAGTATTTT; cdr3_aa: CASSVRGAPFDTQYF
clone_size: NA; d_call: NA; v_call: TRBV7-2; j_call: TRBJ2-7; cdr3_nt: TGTGCCAGCAGCTTATTGGACTGGTCCTACGAGCAGTACTTC; cdr3_aa: CASSLLDWSYEQYF
clone_size: NA; d_call: TRBD1; v_call: TRBV6-1; j_call: TRBJ1-5; cdr3_nt: TGTGCCAGCAGTGACCAGGGGGCATCTTCCAATCAGCCCCAGCATTTT; cdr3_aa: CASSDQGASSNQPQHF
clone_size: NA; d_call: TRBD1; v_call: TRBV5-4; j_call: TRBJ1-1; cdr3_nt: TGTGCCAGCAGCTTGGACAGGGGCTATTTTGGAACTGAAGCTTTCTTT; cdr3_aa: CASSLDRGYFGTEAFF
clone_size: NA; d_call: NA; v_call: TRBV10-2; j_call: TRBJ2-3; cdr3_nt: TGCGCCAGCAGTGAGTCGATCAGGGTACCAGATACGCAGTATTTT; cdr3_aa: CASSESIRVPDTQYF
clone_size: NA; d_call: TRBD2; v_call: TRBV7-2; j_call: TRBJ2-3; cdr3_nt: TGTGCCAGTACGGGAACTAGCGGGAATGTGAGGGCAGATACGCAGTATTTT; cdr3_aa: CASTGTSGNVRADTQYF
clone_size: NA; d_call: TRBD1; v_call: TRBV5-4; j_call: TRBJ1-1; cdr3_nt: TGTGCCAGCAGCCCCGGACAGGTCATGAACACTGAAGCTTTCTTT; cdr3_aa: CASSPGQVMNTEAFF
clone_size: few; d_call: TRBD1; v_call: TRBV4-3; j_call: TRBJ2-5; cdr3_nt: TGCGCCAGCAGCCAAGATCCCCAGGGGGCGTGGGAGACCCAGTACTTC; cdr3_aa: CASSQDPQGAWETQYF
clone_size: NA; d_call: TRBD1; v_call: TRBV5-6; j_call: TRBJ2-7; cdr3_nt: TGTGCCAGCAGCTTGGGGGGACAGTTCCACGAGCAGTACTTC; cdr3_aa: CASSLGGQFHEQYF
clone_size: NA; d_call: NA; v_call: TRBV6-1; j_call: TRBJ1-5; cdr3_nt: TGTGCCAGCAGCCGTAGGGGTGGGGTGCAGCCCCAGCATTTT; cdr3_aa: CASSRRGGVQPQHF
clone_size: once; d_call: TRBD1; v_call: TRBV4-3; j_call: TRBJ1-1; cdr3_nt: TGCGCCAGCAGCCATGTCTTCAGGGGGCGCAAGGGCGAAGCTTTCTTT; cdr3_aa: CASSHVFRGRKGEAFF
clone_size: NA; d_call: NA; v_call: TRBV15; j_call: TRBJ1-3; cdr3_nt: TGTGCCACCAGGGACAGTCGAAACACCATATATTTT; cdr3_aa: CATRDSRNTIYF
clone_size: NA; d_call: TRBD1; v_call: TRBV2; j_call: TRBJ1-2; cdr3_nt: TGTGCCAGCGGCCCAGGGGGCGTGTACTATGGCTACACCTTC; cdr3_aa: CASGPGGVYYGYTF
clone_size: NA; d_call: TRBD1; v_call: TRBV5-5; j_call: TRBJ2-5; cdr3_nt: TGTGCCAGCAGCCCCGGACAGGCTAAGGGGACCCAGTACTTC; cdr3_aa: CASSPGQAKGTQYF
clone_size: once; d_call: TRBD1; v_call: TRBV5-6; j_call: TRBJ1-5; cdr3_nt: TGTGCCAGCAGCTTGTCCGGGACAGGGGAGGAACAGCCCCAGCATTTT; cdr3_aa: CASSLSGTGEEQPQHF
clone_size: NA; d_call: TRBD2; v_call: TRBV19; j_call: TRBJ2-1; cdr3_nt: TGTGCCAGTACCAGAGCGGGGATTACCTACAATGAGCAGTTCTTC; cdr3_aa: CASTRAGITYNEQFF
clone_size: NA; d_call: NA; v_call: TRBV7-9; j_call: TRBJ2-7; cdr3_nt: TGTGCCAGCAGCTTAGGGACTTACGAGCAGTACTTC; cdr3_aa: CASSLGTYEQYF
clone_size: NA; d_call: TRBD2; v_call: TRBV7-9; j_call: TRBJ2-2; cdr3_nt: TGTGCCAGCAGCTCGCTAGCGGGAGGTGGTACCGGGGAGCTGTTTTTT; cdr3_aa: CASSSLAGGGTGELFF
clone_size: NA; d_call: NA; v_call: TRBV15; j_call: TRBJ2-3; cdr3_nt: TGTGCCACCAGCAGAGATCAGGGCACAGATACGCAGTATTTT; cdr3_aa: CATSRDQGTDTQYF
clone_size: once; d_call: NA; v_call: TRBV2; j_call: TRBJ1-5; cdr3_nt: TGTGCCAGCAGTGAGAGGGCAGTGAGTGAGCCCCAGCATTTT; cdr3_aa: CASSERAVSEPQHF
clone_size: NA; d_call: NA; v_call: TRBV27; j_call: TRBJ2-7; cdr3_nt: TGTGCCAGCAGTTCAACAGGGTACTCCTACGAGCAGTACTTC; cdr3_aa: CASSSTGYSYEQYF
clone_size: NA; d_call: TRBD1; v_call: TRBV7-2; j_call: TRBJ2-2; cdr3_nt: TGTGCCAGCAGCTCCGGGTCACCGGGACAGGGGGGAGCCGGGGAGCTGTTTTTT; cdr3_aa: CASSSGSPGQGGAGELFF
clone_size: NA; d_call: TRBD1; v_call: TRBV6-4; j_call: TRBJ1-5; cdr3_nt: TGTGCCAGCAGTGAGGGGACAGGGGGCAATCAGCCCCAGCATTTT; cdr3_aa: CASSEGTGGNQPQHF